This entry lists 14 T cell receptor beta chains sequenced from one sample in a study of blood T cell repertoires in COVID-19. Produced via immunoSEQ multiplex PCR; TCRdb's table is partial and in-frame only. The sample shows some 200,000 clones, around 81% of them seen only once. The sample consisted of peripheral blood. Receptors originate from a man aged 60-69 years with COVID-19, enrolled during active disease.

This chain links TRBV5-1 with TRBJ2-3; D is undetermined. Germline V gene lookup returns CDR1 SGHRS and CDR2 YFSETQ. V lost 4 bases and J 5 bases, leaving 8 bases between the germline ends. This CDR3 is 12 amino acids long. The CDR3 DNA is TGCGCCAGCAGCGTGGGTAAAGATACGCAGTATTTT. It specifies CASSVGKDTQYF.

The genes are TRBV28 and TRBJ2-2; 9 bases align to TRBD1. Germline V gene sequence: CDR1 MDHEN, CDR2 SYDVKM. The CDR3 loop spans 18 amino acids. V shed 2 bases, J shed 6 bases, and the junction held 13 bases outside the gene matches. The DNA for the CDR3 is TGTGCCAGCAGTTTAAAAGTTAGTGGGACAGGGAGGTCCGGGGAGCTGTTTTTT. Amino acids: CASSLKVSGTGRSGELFF.

The chain combines TRBV3-1 (or the pseudogene TRBV3-2) with TRBJ1-1; 7 bases match TRBD1. This CDR3 has 14 residues. J gave up 6 bases and V 4 bases, and 8 bases lay outside the gene matches. Germline CDR1 LGHDT, CDR2 YNNKEL (reference sequence). The CDR3 DNA follows: TGTGCCAGCAGCCCCCTCCAGGGGGAGGCTGAAGCTTTCTTT. This codes for CASSPLQGEAEAFF.

This chain links TRBV10-3 with TRBJ2-5, with 11 positions matching TRBD1. V gave up 6 bases and J gave up 4 bases; unmatched junction bases: 4. Germline loops: CDR1 ENHRY, CDR2 SYGVKD. The CDR3 is made up of 14 amino acids. CDR3 sequence: CAIRGTGGGETQYF. CDR3 coding DNA: TGTGCCATCAGAGGGACAGGGGGAGGAGAGACCCAGTACTTC.

The chain uses TRBV4-2 and TRBJ1-3; 12 bases align to TRBD1. Germline CDR1 is LGHNA and CDR2 is YNFKEQ. The CDR3 length is 15 residues. V dropped 1 base and J dropped 8; count of bases not matched to a gene: 3. CDR3 loop: CASSQGGQGAYTIYF. CDR3 nucleotide sequence: TGTGCCAGCAGCCAAGGGGGACAGGGGGCTTACACCATATATTTT.

The chain is built from TRBV3-1 (or the pseudogene TRBV3-2) and TRBJ2-7; 7 bases fit TRBD2. The CDR3 contains 15 residues. Trimming took 1 base from V and 3 from J; bases not matched to a gene: 6. Germline CDR1 LGHDT, CDR2 YNNKEL (reference sequence). The CDR3 DNA is TGTGCCAGCAGCCAAGGACCCAGCGGGAACTACGAGCAGTACTTC. This gives the protein CASSQGPSGNYEQYF.

This chain uses TRBV11-2 with TRBJ2-1, with 8 bases lining up with TRBD2. V lost 3 bases and J lost 9; bases outside the gene matches: 7. The germline CDR1 and CDR2 sequences are SGHAT and FQNNGV. The length of the CDR3 is 14 residues. CDR3: CASSFSAGDSEQFF. DNA for the CDR3: TGTGCCAGCAGCTTCTCAGCGGGAGATAGTGAGCAGTTCTTC.

The rearrangement links TRBV7-9 to TRBJ1-1; D remains unclear. The germline V and J ends were trimmed by 4 bases and 6 bases, with 12 bases remaining between them. Germline-derived CDR1 and CDR2 are SEHNR and FQNEAQ (reference sequence). The CDR3 length is 13 residues. The CDR3 here is CASSSGLDPEAFF. CDR3 nucleotides: TGTGCCAGCAGCTCTGGTTTAGATCCTGAAGCTTTCTTT.

The rearrangement links TRBV6-5 to TRBJ2-5; 8 bases match TRBD1. The CDR3 contains 14 residues. Germline V gene sequence: CDR1 MNHEY, CDR2 SVGAGI. The V gene end was trimmed by 6 bases and the J gene end by 2 bases; junction bases not matched to a gene: 5. CDR3 DNA: TGTGCCAGCAGGACGGACAGGGCTCAAGAGACCCAGTACTTC. Translation: CASRTDRAQETQYF.

This clone was observed a single time. This rearrangement joins TRBV20-1 to TRBJ1-2, with 10 bases that match TRBD1. V was pared by 3 bases and J by 1 base, with 11 bases of the junction left unmatched. The V gene's germline CDR1 is DFQATT and CDR2 SNEGSKA (reference sequence). This CDR3 spans 17 amino acids. The CDR3 DNA sequence: TGCAGTGCTAGTGCCCTGGGGGGGGACAGGGGTAACTATGGCTACACCTTC. Protein sequence: CSASALGGDRGNYGYTF.

The chain employs TRBV6-1 and TRBJ2-7, with D tentatively TRBD2 (6 bases). From germline, CDR1 is MNHNS and CDR2 SASEGT. This CDR3 region has 13 residues. V was clipped by 2 bases and J by 5 bases, with 10 bases between them. In DNA, the CDR3 is TGTGCCAGCAGTGAATCGGGGGTCGACGAGCAGTACTTC. Encoded protein: CASSESGVDEQYF.

This chain links TRBV2 with TRBJ1-2; possibly TRBD1 for D (6 bases). V shed 10 bases and J shed 5 bases, with 17 bases lying between them. The CDR3 runs to 13 residues. Germline CDR1 reads SNHLY; CDR2 reads FYNNEI. The CDR3 sequence is CAIFRQVEYGYTF. In DNA, the CDR3 is TGTGCCATTTTTCGACAGGTAGAATATGGCTACACCTTC.

The chain has TRBV11-2 and TRBJ2-7; no clear D gene. V shed 0 bases and J shed 7 bases, with 10 bases lying between them. Germline CDR1 is SGHAT and CDR2 is FQNNGV. CDR3 length: 13 residues. The CDR3 DNA reads as TGTGCCAGCAGCTTAGATCCAAACGGTGAGCAGTACTTC. Translation gives CASSLDPNGEQYF.

This chain uses TRBV24-1 with TRBJ2-7; no definite D call. Germline V CDR1 and CDR2: KGHDR, SFDVKD. This CDR3 is 13 amino acids long. Trimming stripped 3 bases from V and 5 bases from J, with 10 bases between. The CDR3 loop reads CATSDPVKNEQYF. DNA of the CDR3: TGTGCCACCAGTGATCCCGTAAAAAACGAGCAGTACTTC.